This T cell receptor (beta chain) emerged from a study of T cells expressing NK-cell markers. Reanalyzing the 5' RACE reads, TCRdb keeps one entry per CDR3 protein, without DNA. This sample's table reports 150,000 to 180,000 distinct CDR3 sequences. Germline lookup yields CDR1 SQVTM and CDR2 ANQGSEA. This CDR3 is built from 12 residues. J is TRBJ1-1 and V is TRBV29-1. This sequence was found in a woman between 45 and 65 years old in good health. Material for sequencing was blood T cells: a sorted CD56 or NKG2C T cell subset, CD4+ or CD8+ T cells, or bulk PBMC T cells (not recorded which). CDR3 amino acids: CSARAENTEAFF.